These T cell receptor beta chains were read from a single sample in a study of CXCR3-negative and CXCR3-positive naive CD8 T cells. TCRdb reanalyzed the 5' RACE reads, giving one entry per CDR3 protein sequence and no DNA. This sample's table has roughly 48,000 distinct CDR3 sequences. The sample comprised memory CD8+ T cells from blood. The receptors derive from a human donor in good health. Some clones in this sample may be carry-over from other donors' samples. Each CDR3 is given with its conserved first and last residue.

CASTRRGGRTDEQYF	TRBV5-6	TRBJ2-7
CASMLAGGPNEQFF	TRBV12-3/TRBV12-4	TRBJ2-1
CASNDRLWDEQFF	TRBV6-2/TRBV6-3	TRBJ2-1
CSVIKPGQLYNEQFF	TRBV29-1	TRBJ2-1
CAGSLLGEGKTSLEGYTF	TRBV12-3/TRBV12-4	TRBJ1-2
CASSEAWDNEQFF	TRBV2	TRBJ2-1
CASSFEGADTQYF	TRBV28	TRBJ2-3
CASSKGGWRREQYF	TRBV21-1	TRBJ2-7
CSVPRGLAGVSTDTQYF	TRBV29-1	TRBJ2-3
CASSDSGGGADTQYF	TRBV6-4	TRBJ2-3
CSVDAPDRVDEQYF	TRBV29-1	TRBJ2-7
CASSPGGGYEQYF	TRBV5-1	TRBJ2-7
CASSLLTSGGAQNEQFF	TRBV27	TRBJ2-1
CASRGYTEAFF	TRBV28	TRBJ1-1
CASSDRRARNEQFF	TRBV6-6	TRBJ2-1
CASSLERGSYNEQFF	TRBV7-2	TRBJ2-1
CASSFGPGVDEQYF	TRBV5-5	TRBJ2-7
CSVGFEGAGTEAFF	TRBV29-1	TRBJ1-1
CASSPTGGPYEQYF	TRBV27	TRBJ2-7
CASSPQLGTVTNTGELFF	TRBV18	TRBJ2-2
CATSRVEYGKGEETQYF	TRBV15	TRBJ2-5